The rows below give T cell receptor beta chains drawn from one sample of a study of T cell responses to AZD1222 COVID-19 vaccine. The protocol was immunoSEQ multiplex PCR, while the TCRdb copy is restricted to in-frame clones and leaves out a portion. This table holds 150,000 to 200,000 clones, 85% to 95% found once. This sample comprised peripheral blood, obtained on day 0 of AZD1222 vaccination. These receptors all stem from an adult in good health. CDR3s include the opening cysteine and the closing phenylalanine or tryptophan. The D gene is left open where the match is weak. Part of the rows lack a size; the others show once, few, many or a class for expanded clones.

j_call | v_call | clone_size | d_call | cdr3_aa | cdr3_nt
TRBJ2-2 | TRBV27 | . | . | CASKPTNTGELFF | TGTGCCAGCAAACCTACGAACACCGGGGAGCTGTTTTTT
TRBJ2-2 | TRBV10-3 | . | . | CAISLPTGELFF | TGTGCCATCAGTCTTCCCACCGGGGAGCTGTTTTTT
TRBJ1-2 | TRBV28 | . | . | CASSLEPTGYTF | TGTGCCAGTAGTTTAGAACCTACAGGCTACACCTTC
TRBJ2-7 | TRBV20-1 | . | TRBD2 | CSARDSSGGYF | TGCAGTGCTAGAGATTCTAGCGGGGGGTACTTC
TRBJ1-3 | TRBV28 | . | . | CATFSFSGGHSGSGNTIYF | TGTGCCACCTTCAGTTTCTCCGGGGGGCACAGTGGTTCTGGAAACACCATATATTTT
TRBJ2-5 | TRBV18 | . | TRBD1 | CASSPLTGNQETQYF | TGTGCCAGCTCACCCCTGACAGGGAACCAAGAGACCCAGTACTTC
TRBJ2-2 | TRBV3-1/TRBV3-2 | . | . | CASSRVGELFF | TGTGCCAGCAGCCGGGTCGGGGAGCTGTTTTTT
TRBJ2-1 | TRBV5-1 | . | TRBD2 | CASSLVAGGENEQFF | TGCGCCAGCAGCTTGGTGGCGGGAGGTGAGAATGAGCAGTTCTTC
TRBJ2-7 | TRBV5-1 | . | TRBD1 | CASSNLRDRGVHEQYF | TGCGCCAGCAGCAACCTCCGGGACAGGGGAGTCCACGAGCAGTACTTC
TRBJ2-7 | TRBV25-1 | . | . | CASSDFTDRPYEQYF | TGTGCCAGCAGTGACTTTACCGACAGACCCTACGAGCAGTACTTC
TRBJ2-7 | TRBV27 | once | TRBD1 | CASSRTGRTYEQYF | TGTGCCAGCAGTAGGACAGGGAGGACCTACGAGCAGTACTTC
TRBJ1-1 | TRBV6-5 | . | . | CASSYEGLGMAEAFF | TGTGCCAGCAGTTACGAGGGGCTGGGGATGGCTGAAGCTTTCTTT
TRBJ1-6 | TRBV4-3 | . | TRBD1 | CASSQDQGADSPLHF | TGCGCCAGCAGCCAAGATCAGGGGGCGGATTCACCCCTCCACTTT
TRBJ2-1 | TRBV2 | . | . | CASSAYVAQPNEQFF | TGTGCCAGCAGCGCATACGTAGCTCAACCCAATGAGCAGTTCTTC
TRBJ2-1 | TRBV7-9 | once | TRBD2 | CASRSSGRVNEQFF | TGTGCCAGCAGATCTAGCGGGAGGGTAAATGAGCAGTTCTTC
TRBJ1-5 | TRBV21-1 | . | . | CASSKRHRNQPQHF | TGTGCCAGCAGCAAAAGACATCGCAATCAGCCCCAGCATTTT
TRBJ2-3 | TRBV10-2 | few | . | CASSEPGAGDTQYF | TGCGCCAGCAGTGAGCCAGGGGCCGGAGATACGCAGTATTTT
TRBJ1-6 | TRBV6-4 | . | . | CASSSGGLGSPLHF | TGTGCCAGCAGTTCCGGGGGGCTCGGTTCACCCCTCCACTTT
TRBJ1-5 | TRBV30 | few | TRBD1 | CAYQGADQPQHF | TGTGCCTACCAGGGGGCAGATCAGCCCCAGCATTTT
TRBJ2-7 | TRBV25-1 | . | . | CASSPLPTGQQYF | TGTGCCAGCAGTCCCCTACCGACAGGCCAGCAGTACTTC
TRBJ1-1 | TRBV5-1 | . | TRBD1 | CASSQGEGFMNTEAFF | TGCGCCAGCAGTCAGGGGGAGGGGTTCATGAACACTGAAGCTTTCTTT
TRBJ1-2 | TRBV6-2/TRBV6-3 | . | . | CASSQGRNYGYTF | TGTGCCAGCAGTCAGGGACGGAACTATGGCTACACCTTC
TRBJ1-3 | TRBV10-3 | once | TRBD1 | CAISEGQGNTIYF | TGTGCCATCAGTGAAGGACAGGGGAACACCATATATTTT
TRBJ2-2 | TRBV27 | . | TRBD2 | CASYGLAERNTGELFF | TGTGCCAGCTATGGACTAGCCGAACGAAACACCGGGGAGCTGTTTTTT
TRBJ1-3 | TRBV6-5 | . | . | CASSLGFGNTIYF | TGTGCCAGCAGCCTGGGGTTTGGAAACACCATATATTTT
TRBJ1-6 | TRBV5-4 | . | . | CASSFEWSDSPLHF | TGTGCCAGCAGCTTCGAGTGGTCGGATTCACCCCTCCACTTT
TRBJ2-2 | TRBV7-9 | . | . | CASSPGYGTGELFF | TGTGCCAGCAGCCCGGGATATGGCACCGGGGAGCTGTTTTTT
TRBJ1-1 | TRBV11-2 | . | . | CASSLDRGAYTEAFF | TGTGCCAGCAGCTTAGATCGGGGGGCGTACACTGAAGCTTTCTTT
TRBJ2-7 | TRBV6-1 | few | . | CASSEIAIEQYF | TGTGCCAGCAGTGAAATAGCGATCGAGCAGTACTTC
TRBJ2-1 | TRBV30 | . | . | CAWSVGGSRNEQFF | TGTGCCTGGAGTGTTGGGGGGAGTCGGAATGAGCAGTTCTTC
TRBJ2-1 | TRBV6-5 | . | . | CASSYARLEKNEQFF | TGTGCCAGCAGTTACGCGCGACTAGAAAAGAATGAGCAGTTCTTC
TRBJ1-1 | TRBV4-2 | . | . | CASSQVGTTEDQQAFF | TGTGCCAGCAGCCAAGTAGGGACAACGGAGGACCAACAAGCTTTCTTT
TRBJ2-7 | TRBV5-1 | . | TRBD2 | CASSAGLAGADEQYF | TGCGCCAGCAGCGCGGGACTAGCGGGAGCAGACGAGCAGTACTTC
TRBJ2-1 | TRBV7-9 | once | TRBD2 | CANDYSGWNEQFF | TGTGCCAACGACTATAGCGGGTGGAATGAGCAGTTCTTC
TRBJ2-2 | TRBV18 | . | TRBD1 | CASSPQTPPRTGTTFGAGELFF | TGTGCCAGCTCACCTCAAACCCCGCCCCGGACAGGGACCACGTTTGGGGCCGGGGAGCTGTTTTTT
TRBJ2-3 | TRBV28 | . | . | CASSDPPGGPRTDTQYF | TGTGCCAGCAGTGACCCCCCAGGGGGGCCTCGCACAGATACGCAGTATTTT
TRBJ1-6 | TRBV9 | . | TRBD1 | CASSVVGTGNSPLHF | TGTGCCAGCAGCGTAGTAGGGACAGGGAATTCACCCCTCCACTTT
TRBJ2-7 | TRBV6-5 | once | . | CASSYRDGPYEQYF | TGTGCCAGCAGTTACCGAGACGGGCCCTACGAGCAGTACTTC
TRBJ2-1 | TRBV5-6 | . | TRBD1 | CASSLADRVYNEQFF | TGTGCCAGCAGCTTGGCGGACAGGGTCTACAATGAGCAGTTCTTC
TRBJ2-3 | TRBV28 | . | . | CASSLEVVDTQYF | TGTGCCAGCAGCCTTGAAGTGGTAGATACGCAGTATTTT
TRBJ1-3 | TRBV18 | . | . | CASSSTKGSGNTIYF | TGTGCCAGCTCCTCCACTAAAGGCTCTGGAAACACCATATATTTT
TRBJ2-7 | TRBV4-2 | . | . | CASSQGRWEQYF | TGTGCCAGCAGCCAAGGGCGGTGGGAGCAGTACTTC
TRBJ2-2 | TRBV5-1 | . | . | CASSLVASQTGELFF | TGCGCCAGCAGCTTGGTAGCCTCCCAGACCGGGGAGCTGTTTTTT
TRBJ2-1 | TRBV11-2 | . | TRBD2 | CASTVAGAHNEQFF | TGTGCCAGCACGGTAGCGGGAGCCCACAATGAGCAGTTCTTC
TRBJ1-6 | TRBV4-2 | . | TRBD1 | CASSQGFGDSNSPLHF | TGTGCCAGCAGCCAAGGATTTGGGGACAGCAATTCACCCCTCCACTTT
TRBJ2-7 | TRBV11-2 | . | TRBD2 | CASSQTSGSLHEQYF | TGTGCCAGCAGTCAGACTAGCGGGAGTCTCCACGAGCAGTACTTC
TRBJ1-1 | TRBV6-1 | . | TRBD1 | CASSDQGGTEAFF | TGTGCCAGCAGTGACCAGGGGGGCACTGAAGCTTTCTTT
TRBJ1-2 | TRBV19 | . | . | CASNPQGNYGYTF | TGTGCCAGCAACCCCCAGGGAAACTATGGCTACACCTTC
TRBJ2-5 | TRBV30 | . | TRBD2 | CAWIAGLEGTQYF | TGTGCCTGGATAGCGGGTTTGGAGGGGACCCAGTACTTC
TRBJ2-3 | TRBV7-2 | . | . | CASSLAPSSTDTQYF | TGTGCCAGCAGCTTAGCTCCCTCCAGCACAGATACGCAGTATTTT
TRBJ1-1 | TRBV20-1 | . | . | CSASQGNTEAFF | TGCAGTGCCAGTCAGGGGAACACTGAAGCTTTCTTT